These 2 T cell receptor beta chains share one sample of origin, sequenced in a study of identical twins. TCRdb fed the 5' RACE reads into MiXCR, producing one record per CDR3 protein. The data show 650,000 to 750,000 distinct CDR3 sequences, about 20% seen once. This sample also belongs to another study, concerning T cells expressing NK-cell markers.

The sequencing sample was made of PBMCs. These receptors were obtained from a woman in her late teens or twenties in good health.

V is TRBV6-1 and J is TRBJ2-5; 9 bases align to TRBD2. Trimming at V came to 11 bases and at J to 5 bases, leaving 12 bases not matched to a gene. CDR3 length: 14 residues. From germline, CDR1 is MNHNS and CDR2 SASEGT. The chain's CDR3 is CAVRLADSGETQYF. The CDR3, as DNA: TGTGCCGTGCGACTAGCGGACTCGGGGGAGACCCAGTACTTC.

Ten or more counts support this clonotype. The rearrangement joins TRBV29-1 to TRBJ1-2; no firm D call. Germline assignment: CDR1 SQVTM and CDR2 ANQGSEA. The length of the CDR3 is 10 residues. V shed 2 bases and J shed 3 bases, with 1 base lying between them. Here the CDR3 DNA reads TGCAGCGTTGAATACTATGGCTACACCTTC. Translation gives CSVEYYGYTF.